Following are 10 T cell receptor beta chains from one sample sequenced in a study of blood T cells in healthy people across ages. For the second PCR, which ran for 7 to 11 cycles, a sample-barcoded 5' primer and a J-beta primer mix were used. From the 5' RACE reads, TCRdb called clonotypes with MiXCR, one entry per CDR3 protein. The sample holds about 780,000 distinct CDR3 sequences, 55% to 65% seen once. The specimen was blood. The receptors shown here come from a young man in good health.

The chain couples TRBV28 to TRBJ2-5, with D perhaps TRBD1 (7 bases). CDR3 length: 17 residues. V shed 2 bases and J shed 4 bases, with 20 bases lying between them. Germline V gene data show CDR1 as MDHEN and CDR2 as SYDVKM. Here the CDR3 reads CASSLPQGIADGETQYF. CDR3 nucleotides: TGTGCCAGCAGTTTACCACAGGGGATAGCGGATGGAGAGACCCAGTACTTC.

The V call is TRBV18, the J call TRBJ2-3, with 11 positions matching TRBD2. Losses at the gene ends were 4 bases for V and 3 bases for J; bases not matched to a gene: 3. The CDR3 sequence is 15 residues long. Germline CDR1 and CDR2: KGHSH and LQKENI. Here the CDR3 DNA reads TGTGCCAGCTCACAACTAGCGGGGGAGACAGATACGCAGTATTTT. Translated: CASSQLAGETDTQYF.

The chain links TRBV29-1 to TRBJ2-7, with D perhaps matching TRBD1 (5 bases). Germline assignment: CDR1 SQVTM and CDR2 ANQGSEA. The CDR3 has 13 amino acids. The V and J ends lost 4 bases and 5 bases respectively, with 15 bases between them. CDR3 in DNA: TGCAGCGTTGTAGTCAGGGTTGTCCACGAGCAGTACTTC. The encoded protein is CSVVVRVVHEQYF.

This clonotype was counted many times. The CDR3 nucleotides read TGTGCCAGCTCACCAAAAGATCCTGTCCGTACGCAGTATTTT. The encoded protein is CASSPKDPVRTQYF. The chain couples TRBV18 to TRBJ2-3; D uncertain. The ends were cut back, 2 bases at V and 8 bases at J, with 14 bases in the middle. This CDR3 is 14 amino acids long. Germline values: CDR1 KGHSH, CDR2 LQKENI.

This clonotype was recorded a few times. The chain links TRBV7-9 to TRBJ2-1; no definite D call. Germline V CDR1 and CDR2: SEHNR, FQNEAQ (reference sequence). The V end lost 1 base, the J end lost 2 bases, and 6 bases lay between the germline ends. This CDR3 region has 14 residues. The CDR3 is CASSLVQTYNEQFF. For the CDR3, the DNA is TGTGCCAGCAGCTTAGTACAGACCTACAATGAGCAGTTCTTC.

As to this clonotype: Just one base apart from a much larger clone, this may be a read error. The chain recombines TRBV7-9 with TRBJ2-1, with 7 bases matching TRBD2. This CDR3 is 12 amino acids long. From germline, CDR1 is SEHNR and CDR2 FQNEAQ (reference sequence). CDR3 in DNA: TGTGCCGGCAGCTCAGAGAAGGGACTACAGTTCTTC. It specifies CAGSSEKGLQFF.

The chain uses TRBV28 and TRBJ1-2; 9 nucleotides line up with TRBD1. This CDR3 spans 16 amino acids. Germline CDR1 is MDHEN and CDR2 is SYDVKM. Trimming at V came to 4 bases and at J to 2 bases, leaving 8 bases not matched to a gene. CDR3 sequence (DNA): TGTGCCAGCAGTTCGCCCTACGGGACAGGGAACTATGGCTACACCTTC. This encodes CASSSPYGTGNYGYTF.

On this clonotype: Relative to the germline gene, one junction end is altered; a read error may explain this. The CDR3 is CSSSLGRNEQFF. CDR3 DNA: TGTTCCAGCAGCTTAGGGCGAAATGAGCAGTTCTTC. This sequence joins TRBV7-9 and TRBJ2-1; D is unresolved. The germline gives CDR1 SEHNR, CDR2 FQNEAQ (reference sequence). This CDR3 region has 12 residues.

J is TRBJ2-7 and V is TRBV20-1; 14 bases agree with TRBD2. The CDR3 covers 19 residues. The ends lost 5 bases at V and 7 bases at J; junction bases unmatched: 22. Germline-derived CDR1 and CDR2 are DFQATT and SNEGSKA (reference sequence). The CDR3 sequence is CSALSPGLAGDLSYNEQYF. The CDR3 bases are TGCAGTGCTTTATCCCCGGGACTAGCGGGGGACCTTTCCTACAATGAGCAGTACTTC.

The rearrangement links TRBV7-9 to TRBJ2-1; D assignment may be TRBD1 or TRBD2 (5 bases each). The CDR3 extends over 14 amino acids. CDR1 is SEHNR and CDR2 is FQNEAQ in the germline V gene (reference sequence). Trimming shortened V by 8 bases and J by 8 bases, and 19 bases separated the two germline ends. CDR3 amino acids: CASFPGKGEYEQFF. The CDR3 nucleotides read TGTGCCAGCTTCCCCGGGAAAGGGGAATATGAGCAGTTCTTC.